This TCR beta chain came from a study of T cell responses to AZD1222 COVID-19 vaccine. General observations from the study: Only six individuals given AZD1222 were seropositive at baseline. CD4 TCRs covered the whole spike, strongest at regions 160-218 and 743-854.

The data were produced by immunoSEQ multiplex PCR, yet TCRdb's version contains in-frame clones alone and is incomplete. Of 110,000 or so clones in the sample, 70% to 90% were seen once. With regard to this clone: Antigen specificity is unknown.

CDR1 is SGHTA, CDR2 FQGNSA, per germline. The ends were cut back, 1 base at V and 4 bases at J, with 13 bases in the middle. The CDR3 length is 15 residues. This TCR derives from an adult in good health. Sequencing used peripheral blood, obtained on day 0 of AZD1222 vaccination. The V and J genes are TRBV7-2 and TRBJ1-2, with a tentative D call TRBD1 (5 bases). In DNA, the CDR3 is TGTGCCAGCAGCTTAGTAGAGGGGTCCTCCTATGGCTACACCTTC. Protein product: CASSLVEGSSYGYTF.